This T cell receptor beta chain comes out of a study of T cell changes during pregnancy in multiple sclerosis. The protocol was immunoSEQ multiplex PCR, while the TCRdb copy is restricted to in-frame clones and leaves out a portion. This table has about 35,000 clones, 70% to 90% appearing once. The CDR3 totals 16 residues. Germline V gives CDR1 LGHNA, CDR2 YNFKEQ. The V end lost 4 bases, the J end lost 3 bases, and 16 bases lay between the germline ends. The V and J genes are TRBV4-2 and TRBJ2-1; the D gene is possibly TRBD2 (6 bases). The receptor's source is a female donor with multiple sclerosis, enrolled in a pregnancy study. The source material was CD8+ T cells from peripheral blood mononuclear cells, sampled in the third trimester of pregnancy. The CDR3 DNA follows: TGTGCCAGCAGCCCTGATTGGCTAGCGATCTACAATGAGCAGTTCTTC. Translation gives CASSPDWLAIYNEQFF.